This T cell receptor beta chain was documented in a study of T cells after yellow fever vaccination. V was clipped by 6 bases and J by 4 bases; unmatched bases: 9. Germline V CDR1 and CDR2: MNHEY, SVGAGI. There are 16 residues in the CDR3. This clonotype was detected many times. Its cognate antigen is unknown. TCR cDNA was made by 5'RACE template switching, adding a universal primer site and UMIs. TCRdb reprocessed the 5' RACE reads via MiXCR and lists one record per CDR3 protein. This table holds 300,000 to 400,000 distinct CDR3 sequences, roughly an eighth found once. General study results and limits: Weaker overall was a secondary response that nonetheless peaked faster, on day 5 versus 15. Detected again after the booster were most primary-vaccination clones, at 95% to 98% CD4 and 80% to 90% CD8. Contaminating bulk clonotypes could be abundant in FACS-sorted repertoires.

The receptor was isolated from a man between 18 and 35 years old who received the YFV17D yellow fever vaccine. This specimen was CD4+ T cells sorted from PBMCs, taken 15 days after the yellow fever booster vaccination. The chain links TRBV6-5 to TRBJ1-6, with 7 bases matching TRBD1. DNA for the CDR3: TGTGCCAGCAGCCGGGACAGAAAAACTTATAATTCACCCCTCCACTTT. This codes for CASSRDRKTYNSPLHF.